A selection of T cell receptor beta chains follows, all from one sample in a study of human T cells and chemical hapten exposure. TCRdb reprocessed the RACE reads with MiXCR, giving one entry per CDR3 protein. The repertoire has about 77,000 distinct CDR3 sequences, approximately 8.1% of them found once; the top ten carry 1.7%. What was sequenced was whole blood. Receptors originate from a female donor in good health. Some clones in this sample may be carry-over from other donors' samples. The CDR3 runs from the conserved cysteine through the conserved F or W. Fields, in order: V gene, CDR3 length, D gene, clone size, J gene, CDR3 DNA, CDR3 protein. The D gene is left open where the match is weak. Expanded clones are given a class, and other clones once, few, many or no size at all.

V: TRBV20-1; length: 14; D: -; size: many; J: TRBJ2-7; DNA: TGCAGTGCTATAACCCCTAGCCGGATTCGCGAGCAGTACTTC; CDR3: CSAITPSRIREQYF
V: TRBV20-1; length: 15; D: -; size: few; J: TRBJ1-6; DNA: TGCAGTGCCCTTACTCGGGGGGAAGGGCGGTCACCCCTCCACTTT; CDR3: CSALTRGEGRSPLHF
V: TRBV7-2; length: 13; D: -; size: -; J: TRBJ2-2; DNA: TGTGCCAGCAGCCGGGACAACACCGGGGAGCTGTTTTTT; CDR3: CASSRDNTGELFF
V: TRBV7-7; length: 17; D: TRBD1; size: many; J: TRBJ2-2; DNA: TGTGCTAGCAGCTTAGACTGGACAGGGCCCAACACCGGGGAGCTGTTTTTT; CDR3: CASSLDWTGPNTGELFF
V: TRBV10-3; length: 13; D: TRBD1; size: -; J: TRBJ1-1; DNA: TGTGCCATCAGTGAACAGGGGGAAGCTGAAGCTTTCTTT; CDR3: CAISEQGEAEAFF
V: TRBV9; length: 14; D: -; size: many; J: TRBJ2-3; DNA: TGTGCCAGCAGCGTAGACCCCCCCATCTCTACGCAGTATTTT; CDR3: CASSVDPPISTQYF
V: TRBV6-1; length: 13; D: TRBD1; size: few; J: TRBJ1-6; DNA: TGTGCCAGCGGGACAGGTTTAAATTCACCCCTCCACTTT; CDR3: CASGTGLNSPLHF
V: TRBV4-2; length: 16; D: -; size: many; J: TRBJ1-5; DNA: TGTGCCAGCAGCCATCCGGGGGTAAGTGAGAGCCAGCCCCAGCATTTT; CDR3: CASSHPGVSESQPQHF
V: TRBV4-3; length: 19; D: TRBD2; size: -; J: TRBJ2-3; DNA: TGCGCCAGCAGCCAAGATGCCATACGAAGCGGGGGGGCAACAGATACGCAGTATTTT; CDR3: CASSQDAIRSGGATDTQYF
V: TRBV6-5; length: 14; D: -; size: few; J: TRBJ2-2; DNA: TGTGCCAGCAGTTACGGTCACAACACCGGGGAGCTGTTTTTT; CDR3: CASSYGHNTGELFF
V: TRBV2; length: 14; D: TRBD1; size: many; J: TRBJ1-6; DNA: TGTGCCAGACGGGACAGGGGAGATTTTTCACCCCTCCACTTT; CDR3: CARRDRGDFSPLHF
V: TRBV19; length: 16; D: TRBD1; size: many; J: TRBJ2-4; DNA: TGTGCCAGTAGTACCGGGACAGGGGCTGCCAAAAACATTCAGTACTTC; CDR3: CASSTGTGAAKNIQYF
V: TRBV4-2; length: 19; D: -; size: -; J: TRBJ2-2; DNA: TGTGCCAGCAGCCAAGGAGGGGGAGGGGGGGCCGCGAACACCGGGGAGCTGTTTTTT; CDR3: CASSQGGGGGAANTGELFF
V: TRBV28; length: 14; D: -; size: many; J: TRBJ2-3; DNA: TGTGCCAGCAGTTCGATGACTAGGGCAGATACGCAGTATTTT; CDR3: CASSSMTRADTQYF
V: TRBV20-1; length: 16; D: -; size: medium-sized; J: TRBJ1-1; DNA: TGCAGTGCTAGGTGGATCCGGGGCGGCCAGCACACTGAAGCTTTCTTT; CDR3: CSARWIRGGQHTEAFF
V: TRBV15; length: 15; D: -; size: many; J: TRBJ1-1; DNA: TGTGCCACCAGCAGAATGGCAACCGGGTACACTGAAGCTTTCTTT; CDR3: CATSRMATGYTEAFF
V: TRBV28; length: 15; D: TRBD1; size: -; J: TRBJ1-5; DNA: TGTGCCAGCAGGCTACAGGGGGATGGCACAGATACGCAGCATTTT; CDR3: CASRLQGDGTDTQHF
V: TRBV20-1; length: 14; D: TRBD2; size: many; J: TRBJ2-3; DNA: TGCAGTGCTGGGGGAGCGGGGTACACAGATACGCAGTATTTT; CDR3: CSAGGAGYTDTQYF